What follows are 3 T cell receptor beta chains derived from one specimen sequenced in a study of T cells in Graves' hyperthyroidism and ophthalmopathy. Amplification of TCR beta CDR3 regions used RNA as the template. An initial round of RT-PCR targeting the TCR CDR3 relied on the HTBI primer set. TCRdb redid the calling of the multiplex PCR reads with MiXCR, one entry per CDR3 protein. The sample consists of about 590,000 distinct CDR3 sequences, about a sixth of them appearing once. The sequencing sample was made of blood. The receptor source for this set is a woman under 40 with Graves' hyperthyroidism.

The sample holds a few counts of this clonotype. The J gene is TRBJ1-1, the V gene TRBV5-4, with D tentatively TRBD1 (6 bases). Germline lookup yields CDR1 SGHNT and CDR2 YYREEE (reference sequence). V lost 2 bases and J lost 0, with 11 bases in between. The CDR3 length is 15 residues. CDR3 sequence: CASSLQDRLNTEAFF. CDR3 DNA: TGTGCCAGCAGCTTACAGGACAGACTGAACACTGAAGCTTTCTTT.

As regards this clonotype: One base away lies a much larger clone, so this may be a sequencing read error. V is TRBV20-1 and J is TRBJ1-1, with D possibly being TRBD1 (5 bases). The CDR3 runs 15 residues. V lost 0 bases and J 5 bases, leaving 16 bases between the germline ends. Germline V gene data show CDR1 as DFQATT and CDR2 as SNEGSKA (reference sequence). In DNA form, the CDR3 reads TGCAGTGCTAGAGATTTGGGGGGTGGATTGACTGAAGCTTTCTTT. Its protein is CSARDLGGGLTEAFF.

At least ten counts were recorded for this clonotype. The V and J genes are TRBV7-9 and TRBJ2-2; TRBD1 or TRBD2 may be the D gene (6 bases each). Germline-derived CDR1 and CDR2 are SEHNR and FQNEAQ (reference sequence). The germline V and J ends were trimmed by 6 bases and 5 bases, with 16 bases remaining between them. CDR3 length: 15 residues. CDR3 nucleotide sequence: TGTGCCAGCAGGCCCGGGACTCAGGGGACCGGGGAGCTGTTTTTT. Its protein product is CASRPGTQGTGELFF.